Listed below are T cell receptor beta chains from one sample, sequenced in a study of glioma-infiltrating T cells after dendritic cell vaccination. The method was immunoSEQ multiplex PCR; TCRdb's version includes in-frame clones alone and lacks a portion of them. Of around 78,000 clones in the sample, less than 85% were seen once. Here the sequenced sample was blood, taken after dendritic cell vaccination. Receptors were obtained from a human donor with glioblastoma. The CDR3 runs from the conserved cysteine through the conserved F or W. A D gene is named only where the DNA matches it firmly. The listing skips clone size in some rows; elsewhere it reads once, few, many or a size class.

CDR3aa: CASSDGQGTDTQYF
CDR3nt: TGTGCCAGCAGCGACGGACAAGGCACAGATACGCAGTATTTT
d_gene: -
abundance: -
len: 14
j_gene: TRBJ2-3
v_gene: TRBV5-4

CDR3aa: CASGQGANTEAFF
CDR3nt: TGCGCCAGCGGACAGGGAGCCAACACTGAAGCTTTCTTT
d_gene: TRBD1
abundance: -
len: 13
j_gene: TRBJ1-1
v_gene: TRBV10-2

CDR3aa: CASSPQVADTQYF
CDR3nt: TGTGCCAGCAGCCCGCAGGTCGCAGATACGCAGTATTTT
d_gene: -
abundance: -
len: 13
j_gene: TRBJ2-3
v_gene: TRBV9

CDR3aa: CASSLEAGGETQYF
CDR3nt: TGTGCCAGCAGCTTAGAAGCGGGGGGGGAGACCCAGTACTTC
d_gene: TRBD2
abundance: -
len: 14
j_gene: TRBJ2-5
v_gene: TRBV11-2

CDR3aa: CASSQARGVNTEAFF
CDR3nt: TGTGCCAGCAGCCAAGCCCGGGGGGTGAACACTGAAGCTTTCTTT
d_gene: -
abundance: -
len: 15
j_gene: TRBJ1-1
v_gene: TRBV13

CDR3aa: CASSNGTGSSYNEQFF
CDR3nt: TGTGCCAGCAGCAATGGGACAGGGAGCTCCTACAATGAGCAGTTCTTC
d_gene: -
abundance: -
len: 16
j_gene: TRBJ2-1
v_gene: TRBV21-1

CDR3aa: CASRLARSYEQYF
CDR3nt: TGTGCCAGCAGGCTAGCGAGATCCTACGAGCAGTACTTC
d_gene: -
abundance: -
len: 13
j_gene: TRBJ2-7
v_gene: TRBV6-9

CDR3aa: CAWRATSGRASEQFF
CDR3nt: TGTGCCTGGAGAGCTACTAGCGGGAGGGCCAGTGAGCAGTTCTTC
d_gene: TRBD2
abundance: -
len: 15
j_gene: TRBJ2-1
v_gene: TRBV30

CDR3aa: CASSERETGKSEQFF
CDR3nt: TGTGCCAGCAGTGAACGAGAAACAGGGAAGTCCGAGCAGTTCTTC
d_gene: -
abundance: -
len: 15
j_gene: TRBJ2-1
v_gene: TRBV25-1

CDR3aa: CASSQRGYEQYF
CDR3nt: TGTGCCAGCAGCCAACGGGGGTACGAGCAGTACTTC
d_gene: -
abundance: -
len: 12
j_gene: TRBJ2-7
v_gene: TRBV14

CDR3aa: CASSKGPEDATNEKLFF
CDR3nt: TGTGCCAGCAGCAAAGGCCCGGAGGATGCAACTAATGAAAAACTGTTTTTT
d_gene: -
abundance: -
len: 17
j_gene: TRBJ1-4
v_gene: TRBV7-8

CDR3aa: CASSLSGGEAGLNTEAFF
CDR3nt: TGCGCCAGCAGCTTGAGTGGAGGTGAGGCGGGACTTAACACTGAAGCTTTCTTT
d_gene: -
abundance: once
len: 18
j_gene: TRBJ1-1
v_gene: TRBV5-1

CDR3aa: CASSTGQGSYEQYF
CDR3nt: TGTGCCAGCAGTACGGGACAGGGTTCCTACGAGCAGTACTTC
d_gene: TRBD1
abundance: -
len: 14
j_gene: TRBJ2-7
v_gene: TRBV6-5

CDR3aa: CASSPGGPGNTIYF
CDR3nt: TGTGCCAGCAGCCCAGGGGGGCCTGGAAACACCATATATTTT
d_gene: TRBD1
abundance: -
len: 14
j_gene: TRBJ1-3
v_gene: TRBV7-9

CDR3aa: CASSWGTGTASVGQYF
CDR3nt: TGCGCCAGCAGCTGGGGGACCGGGACAGCGTCGGTCGGGCAGTACTTC
d_gene: TRBD1
abundance: -
len: 16
j_gene: TRBJ2-7
v_gene: TRBV5-1

CDR3aa: CASSSAADRTRGGYEQYF
CDR3nt: TGTGCCAGCAGCTCAGCAGCGGACCGGACTAGAGGGGGCTACGAGCAGTACTTC
d_gene: -
abundance: -
len: 18
j_gene: TRBJ2-7
v_gene: TRBV7-6

CDR3aa: CASSLDRGKGTDTQYF
CDR3nt: TGCGCCAGCAGCTTGGACAGGGGAAAGGGCACAGATACGCAGTATTTT
d_gene: TRBD1
abundance: -
len: 16
j_gene: TRBJ2-3
v_gene: TRBV5-1

CDR3aa: CASSISSDTPNEQFF
CDR3nt: TGTGCCAGCAGTATCTCTAGCGATACTCCCAATGAGCAGTTCTTC
d_gene: -
abundance: few
len: 15
j_gene: TRBJ2-1
v_gene: TRBV6-1

CDR3aa: CASRIREYYEQYF
CDR3nt: TGTGCCAGCAGGATCCGGGAGTACTACGAGCAGTACTTC
d_gene: -
abundance: -
len: 13
j_gene: TRBJ2-7
v_gene: TRBV6-5

CDR3aa: CASSLRGNTEAFF
CDR3nt: TGTGCCAGCAGCTTAAGAGGGAACACTGAAGCTTTCTTT
d_gene: -
abundance: -
len: 13
j_gene: TRBJ1-1
v_gene: TRBV7-9

CDR3aa: CASSFDGGTGELFF
CDR3nt: TGTGCCAGCAGCTTTGACGGAGGTACCGGGGAGCTGTTTTTT
d_gene: -
abundance: -
len: 14
j_gene: TRBJ2-2
v_gene: TRBV6-1

CDR3aa: CASSLGGGGGNSPLHF
CDR3nt: TGTGCCAGCAGCCTCGGCGGAGGGGGCGGTAATTCACCCCTCCACTTT
d_gene: TRBD1
abundance: -
len: 16
j_gene: TRBJ1-6
v_gene: TRBV4-1

CDR3aa: CASSIGGRGYEQYF
CDR3nt: TGTGCCAGCAGTATAGGGGGCCGGGGCTACGAGCAGTACTTC
d_gene: TRBD1
abundance: -
len: 14
j_gene: TRBJ2-7
v_gene: TRBV2

CDR3aa: CASSFRLAGGYEQYF
CDR3nt: TGTGCCAGCAGCTTCCGACTAGCGGGGGGTTACGAGCAGTACTTC
d_gene: TRBD2
abundance: few
len: 15
j_gene: TRBJ2-7
v_gene: TRBV5-5

CDR3aa: CSVASSYNEQFF
CDR3nt: TGCAGCGTTGCTAGCTCCTACAATGAGCAGTTCTTC
d_gene: -
abundance: -
len: 12
j_gene: TRBJ2-1
v_gene: TRBV29-1

CDR3aa: CASSGTGGTEAFF
CDR3nt: TGTGCCAGCAGCGGGACTGGGGGAACTGAAGCTTTCTTT
d_gene: -
abundance: -
len: 13
j_gene: TRBJ1-1
v_gene: TRBV2

CDR3aa: CASSLWGSTAVYNEQFF
CDR3nt: TGCGCCAGCAGCTTGTGGGGCTCGACGGCGGTGTACAATGAGCAGTTCTTC
d_gene: -
abundance: once
len: 17
j_gene: TRBJ2-1
v_gene: TRBV5-1

CDR3aa: CASSIGGSNTEAFF
CDR3nt: TGTGCCAGTAGTATTGGGGGGTCGAACACTGAAGCTTTCTTT
d_gene: -
abundance: -
len: 14
j_gene: TRBJ1-1
v_gene: TRBV19

CDR3aa: CASSPDRVGADTQYF
CDR3nt: TGTGCCAGCAGCCCCGACAGGGTAGGGGCAGATACGCAGTATTTT
d_gene: TRBD1
abundance: -
len: 15
j_gene: TRBJ2-3
v_gene: TRBV28

CDR3aa: CASSLARGARSTEAFF
CDR3nt: TGTGCCAGCAGCTTGGCTCGGGGGGCGCGGTCCACTGAAGCTTTCTTT
d_gene: -
abundance: -
len: 16
j_gene: TRBJ1-1
v_gene: TRBV5-6